This T cell receptor (beta chain) came from a study of sequential checkpoint blockade in melanoma. About the research overall: Patients were randomized 1:1 to nivolumab-then-ipilimumab or ipilimumab-then-nivolumab first-line. Each arm's sequence ended with maintenance nivolumab.

After removal of 5 bases from V and 6 bases from J, the junction contained 7 bases not matched to a gene. Germline CDR1 is SEHNR and CDR2 is FQNEAQ (reference sequence). CDR3 length: 15 residues. Produced via immunoSEQ multiplex PCR; TCRdb's table is partial and in-frame only. The sample lists some 21,000 clones, around 80% occurring once. Treatment in this sample: randomized to nivolumab then ipilimumab (arm A) or the reverse (arm B). Patients had received no earlier DNA-damaging chemotherapy. Live CD3+CD8+ CD19− CD56− cells were sorted from PBMCs. The material sequenced was CD8+ T cells sorted from blood (inferred from file names), taken from a patient given nivolumab and ipilimumab in sequence. V usage is TRBV7-9 and J usage is TRBJ2-2, with TRBD1 identical over 9 bases. The sequence came from a human donor with melanoma. Written as DNA, the CDR3 is TGTGCCAGCAGCCGCCGGGACAGGGTCGCCGGGGAGCTGTTTTTT. Its translation: CASSRRDRVAGELFF.